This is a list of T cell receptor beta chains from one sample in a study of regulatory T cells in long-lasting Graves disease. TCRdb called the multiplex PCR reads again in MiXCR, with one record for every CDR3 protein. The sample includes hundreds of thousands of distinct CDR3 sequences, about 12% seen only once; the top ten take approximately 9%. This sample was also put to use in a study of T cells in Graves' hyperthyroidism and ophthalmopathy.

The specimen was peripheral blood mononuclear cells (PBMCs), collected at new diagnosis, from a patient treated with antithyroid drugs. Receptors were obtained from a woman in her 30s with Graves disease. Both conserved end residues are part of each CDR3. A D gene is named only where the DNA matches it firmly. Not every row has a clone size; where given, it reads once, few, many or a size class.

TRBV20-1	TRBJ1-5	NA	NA	CSARDSGQIGAQPQHF	TGCAGTGCTAGAGATAGTGGGCAGATAGGGGCTCAGCCCCAGCATTTT
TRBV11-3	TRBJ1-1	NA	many	CASSLGWAVKNTEAFF	TGTGCCAGCAGCTTAGGGTGGGCGGTAAAGAACACTGAAGCTTTCTTT
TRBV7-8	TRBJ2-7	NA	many	CASSGRGVYEQYF	TGTGCCAGCAGCGGGCGGGGTGTCTACGAGCAGTACTTC
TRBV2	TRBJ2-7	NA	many	CASSEAPLRDSYEQYF	TGTGCCAGCAGTGAAGCTCCCCTGCGGGACTCCTACGAGCAGTACTTC
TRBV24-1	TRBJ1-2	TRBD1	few	CATSEGTGDGYTF	TGTGCCACCAGTGAGGGGACAGGAGATGGCTACACCTTC
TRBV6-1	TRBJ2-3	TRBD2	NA	CASRRTSGRPTDTQYF	TGTGCCAGCAGACGTACTAGCGGGAGACCCACAGATACGCAGTATTTT
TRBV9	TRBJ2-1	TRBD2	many	CASSVDISGRALYNEQFF	TGTGCCAGCAGCGTAGATATAAGCGGGAGGGCCCTCTACAATGAGCAGTTCTTC
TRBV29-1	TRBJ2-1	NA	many	CSVEDPWGVDEQFF	TGCAGCGTTGAAGATCCATGGGGCGTCGATGAGCAGTTCTTC
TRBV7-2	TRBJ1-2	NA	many	CASSLGTVDYGYTF	TGTGCCAGCAGCTTAGGGACAGTAGACTATGGCTACACCTTC
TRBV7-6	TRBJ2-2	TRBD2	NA	CASSPRGLAGNTGELFF	TGTGCCAGCAGCCCCCGTGGGCTAGCGGGGAACACCGGGGAGCTGTTTTTT
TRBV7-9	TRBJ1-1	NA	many	CASSPRVRGTEAFF	TGTGCCAGCAGCCCACGGGTGCGGGGGACTGAAGCTTTCTTT
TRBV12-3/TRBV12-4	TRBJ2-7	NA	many	CASSFLYVGRDQYEQYF	TGTGCCAGCAGTTTCTTATATGTCGGCAGGGACCAATACGAGCAGTACTTC
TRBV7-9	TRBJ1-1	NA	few	CASSGGLPMNTEAFF	TGTGCCAGCAGCGGGGGTCTGCCTATGAACACTGAAGCTTTCTTT
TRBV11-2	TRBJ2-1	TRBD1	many	CASRRPGQGHNEQFF	TGTGCCAGCCGAAGACCGGGACAGGGACACAATGAGCAGTTCTTC
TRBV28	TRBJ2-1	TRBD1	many	CASRIGTGSHSQVQFF	TGTGCCAGCAGGATCGGGACAGGGTCTCATTCCCAGGTGCAGTTCTTC
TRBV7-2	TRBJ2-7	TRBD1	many	CASSFGQGLYEQYF	TGTGCCAGCAGCTTTGGACAGGGTCTATACGAGCAGTACTTC
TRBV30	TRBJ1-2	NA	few	CAWSRREAGYTF	TGTGCCTGGAGTAGGCGGGAAGCTGGCTACACCTTC
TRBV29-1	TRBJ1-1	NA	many	CSVEAAASNTEAFF	TGCAGCGTTGAAGCCGCAGCCTCAAACACTGAAGCTTTCTTT
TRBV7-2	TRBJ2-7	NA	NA	CASRLLESHEQYF	TGTGCCAGCAGGTTACTAGAATCCCACGAGCAGTACTTC
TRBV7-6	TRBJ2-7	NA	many	CASSGAGTEQYF	TGTGCCAGCAGCGGGGCGGGAACCGAGCAGTACTTC
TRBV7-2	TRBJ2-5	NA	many	CASSLAGSGETQYF	TGTGCCAGCAGCTTAGCTGGTTCGGGAGAGACCCAGTACTTC
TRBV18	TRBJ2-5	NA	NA	CASSPPALRETQYF	TGTGCCAGCTCACCACCTGCGCTTCGAGAGACGCAGTACTTC
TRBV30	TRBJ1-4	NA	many	CAWNRGVAGVRGKLFF	TGTGCCTGGAACAGAGGGGTGGCAGGGGTGCGAGGAAAACTGTTTTTT
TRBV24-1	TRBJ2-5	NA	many	CATSDLWQGRETQYF	TGTGCCACCAGTGATTTGTGGCAGGGACGAGAGACCCAGTACTTC
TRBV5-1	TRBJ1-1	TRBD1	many	CASSLETGVYTEAFF	TGCGCCAGCAGCTTGGAGACAGGGGTATACACTGAAGCTTTCTTT
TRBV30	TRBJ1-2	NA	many	CAWRRTEHSNYGYTF	TGTGCCTGGAGAAGGACAGAGCACTCTAACTATGGCTACACCTTC
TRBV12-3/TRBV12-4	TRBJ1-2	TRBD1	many	CASSFGRGPGYTF	TGTGCCAGCAGTTTCGGCAGGGGGCCAGGCTACACCTTC
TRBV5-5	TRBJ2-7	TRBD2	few	CASSLGRGLAGTSYEQYF	TGTGCCAGCAGCTTGGGTCGAGGGCTAGCGGGAACGTCCTACGAGCAGTACTTC
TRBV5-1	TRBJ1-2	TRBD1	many	CASSSRQGEGYTF	TGCGCCAGCAGCTCACGACAGGGTGAGGGCTACACCTTC
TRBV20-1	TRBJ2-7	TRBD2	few	CSARTSGNNHRRDTYEQYF	TGCAGTGCTAGGACTAGCGGGAATAATCACCGTAGAGACACCTACGAGCAGTACTTC
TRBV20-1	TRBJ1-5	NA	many	CSARGGDQPQHF	TGCAGTGCTAGAGGGGGGGATCAGCCCCAGCATTTT
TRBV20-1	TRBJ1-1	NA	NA	CSARGLQSNTEAFF	TGCAGTGCTAGAGGATTGCAGTCGAACACTGAAGCTTTCTTT
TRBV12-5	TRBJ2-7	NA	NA	CASGLRVAEQYF	TGTGCTAGTGGTCTACGGGTAGCCGAGCAGTACTTC
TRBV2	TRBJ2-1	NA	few	CASSEAGGVYNEQFF	TGTGCCAGCAGTGAAGCAGGGGGGGTATACAATGAGCAGTTCTTC
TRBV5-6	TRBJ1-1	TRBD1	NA	CASSWDRGREAFF	TGTGCCAGCAGCTGGGACAGGGGGCGCGAAGCTTTCTTT
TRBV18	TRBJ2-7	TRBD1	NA	CASSHLDRDEQYF	TGTGCCAGCTCACACCTTGACAGGGACGAGCAGTACTTC
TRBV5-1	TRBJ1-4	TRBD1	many	CASSSTGQINEKLFF	TGCGCCAGCAGCTCGACGGGACAGATTAATGAAAAACTGTTTTTT
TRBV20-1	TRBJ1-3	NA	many	CSARKGSGNTIYF	TGCAGTGCTAGAAAAGGGTCTGGAAACACCATATATTTT
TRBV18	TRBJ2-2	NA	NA	CASSGGQYTGELFF	TGTGCCAGCTCGGGGGGACAGTACACCGGGGAGCTGTTTTTT
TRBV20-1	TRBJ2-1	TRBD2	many	CSASSLPLAGEGNEQFF	TGCAGTGCTAGTTCCCTCCCCCTAGCGGGAGAAGGCAATGAGCAGTTCTTC
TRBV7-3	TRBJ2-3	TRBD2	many	CASSFTSGGPDTQYF	TGTGCCAGCAGCTTTACTAGCGGGGGTCCAGATACGCAGTATTTT
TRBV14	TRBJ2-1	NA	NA	CASSRGVFSYNEQFF	TGTGCCAGCAGCCGAGGGGTTTTCTCCTACAATGAGCAGTTCTTC
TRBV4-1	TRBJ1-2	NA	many	CASSQDPGAYGYTF	TGCGCCAGCAGCCAAGATCCTGGAGCCTATGGCTACACCTTC
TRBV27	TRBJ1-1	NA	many	CASSLFQGNTEAFF	TGTGCCAGCAGTTTATTCCAGGGGAACACTGAAGCTTTCTTT
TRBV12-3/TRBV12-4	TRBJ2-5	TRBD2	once	CASSPPGGRRNQETQYF	TGTGCCAGCAGTCCCCCGGGGGGGAGACGGAACCAAGAGACCCAGTACTTC
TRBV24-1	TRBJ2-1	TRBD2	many	CATRGSGNNEQFF	TGTGCCACCAGGGGTAGCGGGAACAATGAGCAGTTCTTC
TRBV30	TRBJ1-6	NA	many	CAWSRQTNSPLHF	TGTGCCTGGAGTCGACAGACGAATTCACCCCTCCACTTT